This TCR beta chain was identified during a study of blood T cell repertoires in COVID-19. V was pared by 3 bases and J by 2 bases, with 1 base of the junction left unmatched. Germline V gene data show CDR1 as SGHTA and CDR2 as FQGTGA. This CDR3 contains 13 residues. Libraries were prepared by immunoSEQ multiplex PCR; TCRdb keeps only in-frame clonotypes and omits some of them. This sample has over 300,000 clones; 85% occur once, and the top ten carry just over 7%. This clonotype was sampled from a human donor in a cohort sampled during active COVID-19. V is TRBV7-3 and J is TRBJ2-7; 7 bases are a match to TRBD1. The sample was peripheral blood. CDR3 sequence reads: CASSFTGAYEQYF. The DNA for the CDR3 is TGTGCCAGCAGCTTTACAGGGGCCTACGAGCAGTACTTC.